Listed here are 10 T cell receptor beta chains from one sample, sequenced in a study of shared clonotypes between healthy human individuals (dated by TCRdb to about 2020). The library relied on the immunoSEQ multiplex PCR assay. What TCRdb holds here is the immuneACCESS table cut down to in-frame rearrangements. Part of the clones is not present; checked against another copy, under half of the missing clones reflect an unresolved V gene, and the others are unexplained. In all, the sample holds fewer than 600,000 clones, and roughly 78% of those were seen once. The top ten constitute over 10% of the sample. The material sequenced was PBMCs. These receptors originate from a middle-aged woman in good health. Some clones in this sample may be carry-over from other donors' samples.

The rearrangement uses TRBV7-8 and TRBJ2-2; 10 bases fit TRBD1. V dropped 4 bases and J dropped 4; count of bases not matched to a gene: 6. Germline V CDR1 and CDR2: SGHVS, FQNEAQ. The CDR3 spans 16 residues. CDR3 residues: CASSWTGGVITGELFF. The CDR3 nucleotides read TGTGCCAGCAGCTGGACAGGGGGAGTTATCACCGGGGAGCTGTTTTTT.

Note on this clone: The junction shows a germline mismatch at one end, possibly a read error. Within the sample, other DNA sequences also encode this same CDR3. V and J are TRBV25-1 and TRBJ2-5; possibly TRBD2 for D (5 bases). CDR3 size: 17 residues. CDR1 MGHDK and CDR2 SYGVNS come from the germline V gene. CDR3: CASRTPFREGPLETQYF. In DNA form, the CDR3 reads TGCGCCAGCAGGACCCCGTTCCGGGAAGGGCCTCTCGAGACCCAGTACTTC.

The chain couples TRBV5-6 to TRBJ2-5, with 7 bases matching TRBD2. From germline, CDR1 is SGHDT and CDR2 YYEEEE. There are 14 residues in the CDR3. J lost 4 bases, V lost 0 bases, and 3 bases had no gene match. The CDR3 sequence is CASSLVSGGETQYF. For the CDR3, the DNA is TGTGCCAGCAGCTTGGTCTCGGGGGGAGAGACCCAGTACTTC.

The chain is built from TRBV10-2 and TRBJ2-3; possible D gene TRBD2, 6 bases. The V and J ends lost 5 bases and 5 bases respectively, with 20 bases between them. Germline assignment: CDR1 WSHSY and CDR2 SAAADI. The CDR3 is 16 amino acids. CDR3 sequence: CASSRGIWPHLDTQYF. For the CDR3, the DNA is TGCGCCAGCAGTCGGGGGATTTGGCCGCATCTAGATACGCAGTATTTT.

This clone was seen a handful of times. V gene TRBV19 combines with J gene TRBJ2-1; 15 bases agree with TRBD2. The CDR3 runs to 16 residues. The J segment lost 8 bases and the V segment lost 3 bases, leaving 5 bases of the junction unmatched. In germline, CDR1 is LNHDA, CDR2 SQIVND (reference sequence). DNA for the CDR3: TGTGCCAGTAGTATTCGGACTAGCGGGAGGGTGGATGAGCAGTTCTTC. Translating it yields CASSIRTSGRVDEQFF.

The chain couples TRBV7-3 to TRBJ2-4; D tentatively fits TRBD1 or TRBD2 (5 bases each). The V end was cut by 1 base, the J end by 11 bases, with 21 bases between. The germline gives CDR1 SGHTA, CDR2 FQGTGA. The CDR3 is 16 amino acids. CDR3 sequence (DNA): TGTGCCAGCAGCTTAAAATCCGGGGACGGCCAACAACTTCAGTACTTC. It encodes CASSLKSGDGQQLQYF.

This clone came up a few times. The chain combines TRBV7-9 with TRBJ1-1; D call uncertain. Germline V gene data show CDR1 as SEHNR and CDR2 as FQNEAQ (reference sequence). With 3 bases removed from V and 2 bases from J, the gap between germline ends came to 7 bases. This CDR3 has 13 residues. The CDR3 protein is CASSFSSNTEAFF. The CDR3 DNA sequence: TGTGCCAGCAGCTTTTCCAGCAACACTGAAGCTTTCTTT.

J is TRBJ2-7 and V is TRBV6-1; D is possibly TRBD1 (6 bases). This CDR3 region has 13 residues. Trimming removed 7 bases from V and 3 bases from J, with 13 bases in between. Per germline, CDR1 MNHNS and CDR2 SASEGT. The CDR3 loop reads CASTGVSSYEQYF. CDR3 nucleotides: TGTGCCAGCACAGGGGTCAGCAGCTACGAGCAGTACTTC.

The gene calls are TRBV19 and TRBJ1-4; D ambiguous. From germline, CDR1 is LNHDA and CDR2 SQIVND (reference sequence). The CDR3 runs 15 residues. Trimming pared 3 bases from V and 5 bases from J, leaving 13 bases between. The CDR3 loop reads CASSMGEGSNEKLFF. CDR3 bases: TGTGCCAGTAGTATGGGAGAAGGGAGCAATGAAAAACTGTTTTTT.

This chain uses TRBV19 with TRBJ2-7; no definite D call. In germline, CDR1 is LNHDA, CDR2 SQIVND (reference sequence). The V gene lost 5 bases and the J gene lost 7 bases, with 12 bases spanning the gap. The CDR3 has 12 amino acids. This chain's CDR3 is CASSDMAWEQYF. DNA for the CDR3: TGTGCCAGTAGTGACATGGCTTGGGAGCAGTACTTC.